These 9 T cell receptor beta chains came from one sample sequenced in a study of blood T cell repertoires in COVID-19. Sequencing was performed with immunoSEQ multiplex PCR; in TCRdb, only in-frame clones are kept and a portion is missing. The table lists tens of thousands of clones, more than 75% of them singletons, with about a tenth in the top ten. The sample comprised peripheral blood. Source of these receptors: a human donor in a cohort sampled during active COVID-19.

This clone is a singleton in its sample. This rearrangement joins TRBV20-1 to TRBJ2-1; TRBD2 matches at 7 bases. CDR1 is DFQATT, CDR2 SNEGSKA, per germline (reference sequence). V gave up 3 bases and J gave up 8 bases; unmatched junction bases: 16. The CDR3 is 16 residues long. The CDR3 nucleotides read TGCAGTGCTAGTCCGGCGGGAGAAGGTTTCGGCGATGAGCAGTTCTTC. Residues: CSASPAGEGFGDEQFF.

This clone was counted a single time. This chain connects TRBV5-1 to TRBJ2-5; 8 bases agree with TRBD2. The CDR3 is made up of 15 amino acids. V was pared by 1 base and J by 5 bases, with 7 bases of the junction left unmatched. The germline gives CDR1 SGHRS, CDR2 YFSETQ. The DNA of the CDR3 is TGCGCCAGCAGCTTGCGGGGCGGGAGGTCCGAGACCCAGTACTTC. Protein sequence: CASSLRGGRSETQYF.

V is TRBV12-5 and J is TRBJ2-3; 7 bases fit TRBD1. Germline V gives CDR1 LGHNT, CDR2 FRNRAP. The CDR3 totals 12 residues. The ends lost 5 bases at V and 4 bases at J; junction bases unmatched: 0. CDR3 region: CASGDRADTQYF. CDR3 in DNA: TGTGCTAGTGGTGACAGGGCAGATACGCAGTATTTT.

The chain has TRBV28 and TRBJ1-6; 8 bases fit TRBD1. V was pared by 3 bases and J by 9 bases, with 1 base of the junction left unmatched. CDR1 and CDR2 (germline): MDHEN, SYDVKM. The CDR3 loop spans 13 amino acids. Written as DNA, the CDR3 is TGTGCCAGCAGTTTGACAGGGGCTTCACCCCTCCACTTT. Translated: CASSLTGASPLHF.

This chain connects TRBV10-3 to TRBJ2-1; 10 bases are shared with TRBD2. The CDR3 covers 17 residues. Germline V CDR1 and CDR2: ENHRY, SYGVKD. J gave up 7 bases and V 0 bases, and 9 bases lay outside the gene matches. CDR3 DNA sequence: TGTGCCATCAGTGAGTCGGGACTAGCGATCTCGGCAAATGAGCAGTTCTTC. Amino acid sequence: CAISESGLAISANEQFF.

This chain links TRBV3-1 (or the pseudogene TRBV3-2) with TRBJ2-5, with D perhaps matching TRBD2 (5 bases). Germline CDR1 reads LGHDT; CDR2 reads YNNKEL (reference sequence). The CDR3 contains 12 residues. V lost 2 bases and J lost 4, with 5 bases in between. In nucleotides, the CDR3 is TGTGCCAGCAGCCAACGGGGAGAGACCCAGTACTTC. Its protein is CASSQRGETQYF.

The genes are TRBV28 and TRBJ2-7, with TRBD2 as a possible D gene (5 bases). The germline gives CDR1 MDHEN, CDR2 SYDVKM. CDR3 size: 12 residues. Between the trimmed V and J ends, which lost 5 bases and 4 bases, there was a span of 9 bases. CDR3 nucleotide sequence: TGTGCCAGCAGTGGACTTGCGTACGAGCAGTACTTC. This sequence encodes CASSGLAYEQYF.

V is TRBV10-3 and J is TRBJ2-3, with TRBD1 matching over 7 bases. The CDR3 extends over 15 amino acids. Germline values: CDR1 ENHRY, CDR2 SYGVKD. V shed 5 bases, J shed 3 bases, and the junction held 8 bases outside the gene matches. The CDR3 DNA is TGTGCCATCAGTAAGGGGGCTGAGGAAACAGATACGCAGTATTTT. It yields the protein CAISKGAEETDTQYF.

This clone has a handful of counts. The chain combines TRBV4-1 with TRBJ2-7; possible D gene TRBD1, 5 bases. The CDR3 extends over 15 amino acids. Trimming took 0 bases from V and 3 from J, leaving 12 bases between them. CDR1 is MGHRA, CDR2 YSYEKL, per germline. The CDR3 spells CASSQDQGESYEQYF. CDR3 sequence (DNA): TGCGCCAGCAGCCAAGATCAGGGCGAGAGCTACGAGCAGTACTTC.